This T cell receptor (beta chain) was documented in a study of control samples from healthy donors and cancer patients. TCRdb's copy holds only in-frame clones and misses some; the assay was immunoSEQ multiplex PCR. The table shows roughly 24,000 clones, with 65% to 90% occurring only once. Trimming removed 1 base at V and 4 bases at J, with 10 bases between. CDR1 and CDR2 (germline): SGHVS, FQNEAQ. CDR3 length: 15 residues. This TCR was recovered from a man in his sixties with head and neck cancer. Sequencing was performed on PBMCs. The genes are TRBV7-8 and TRBJ2-2; no firm D call. The CDR3 here is CASSLVMGSTGELFF. The CDR3 DNA reads TGTGCCAGCAGCTTAGTTATGGGGTCCACCGGGGAGCTGTTTTTT.